This T cell receptor (beta chain) was captured by sequencing in a study of cytomegalovirus exposure and HLA in healthy donors. For the study at large: An early data release held some 89 million unique TCRs from HLA-typed donors.

CDR1 LNHDA and CDR2 SQIVND come from the germline V gene (reference sequence). The CDR3 covers 19 residues. With V trimmed by 6 bases and J by 9 bases, 25 bases remained unmatched. Primers for the PCR totalled 60 Vbeta and 13 Jbeta. The data were produced by immunoSEQ multiplex PCR, yet TCRdb's version contains in-frame clones alone and is incomplete. The sample contains about 81,000 clones, 75% to 85% of which appear only once. Whole-study findings and limits: A list of roughly 160 TCR beta chains associated with cytomegalovirus was given. An analysis done earlier found most TCR beta V segments productive about 90% or about 30% of the time. For most subjects, TCR beta sequences were reported to predict HLA-A and HLA-B alleles with accuracy.

About this clone itself: Its target is not known.

The TCR comes from a man in his forties or fifties in good health and CMV-seropositive. The chain links TRBV19 to TRBJ2-1; 8 nucleotides align to TRBD2. Sequences were obtained from PBMCs. For the CDR3, the DNA is TGTGCCAGTAGCCTAACTAGACAGATTAGCGGGTTGCGGGGGGCTGAGCAGTTCTTC. As protein: CASSLTRQISGLRGAEQFF.